The following is a T cell receptor beta chain sequence with its context. Its antigen is undetermined. This sample stems from a study of cytomegalovirus exposure and HLA in healthy donors. At the level of the study: About 85 million unique TCRs from HLA-typed donors were held in an early release of data. In terms of ancestry, the Caucasian-associated cluster contained roughly 81% of the roughly 400 genotyped donors. Findings and caveats of the study: A later analysis appeared to link common viral pathogens to several of the most significant clusters.

After removal of 5 bases from V and 0 bases from J, the junction contained 18 bases not matched to a gene. Germline lookup yields CDR1 SEHNR and CDR2 FQNEAQ (reference sequence). The CDR3 loop spans 19 amino acids. The PCR used 60 Vbeta and 13 Jbeta primers. Clones were sequenced by immunoSEQ multiplex PCR, and TCRdb holds only the in-frame ones, with some missing. The sample carries under 250,000 clones, around 82% recorded once. The receptor was derived from a woman between 25 and 40 years old in good health and CMV-seronegative. Sequencing was done on a sample of PBMCs. The chain combines TRBV7-9 with TRBJ2-7, with TRBD2 identical over 8 bases. CDR3 loop: CASSRPGGTNQPNSYEQYF. CDR3 nucleotides: TGTGCCAGCAGCCGGCCGGGGGGGACCAACCAACCAAACTCCTACGAGCAGTACTTC.